The subject of this entry is one T cell receptor beta chain. The junction differs from germline at one of its ends, possibly a read error. CDR3 length equals 13 residues. Co-extraction yielded RNA and DNA from 20-30 mg of unsorted bulk tissue. TCR beta cDNA was prepared out of around 460 ng total RNA by means of a constant-region primer. TCR beta libraries came from three nested multiplex PCR rounds using slightly modified ARM-PCR. In the first two PCR rounds, TRBV1-TRBV30 forward primers were paired with a C-beta reverse primer, and each round lasted approximately 9 cycles. One entry per CDR3 protein results from TCRdb running MiXCR on the multiplex PCR reads. The table lists just over 30,000 distinct CDR3 sequences, 70% to 80% of them singletons. This entry is derived from a study of tumor-infiltrating lymphocytes in primary liver carcinoma.

The chain is built from TRBV12-3 or TRBV12-4 and TRBJ1-2; D is ambiguous. Sequencing was carried out using liver tumor tissue from sampling region 3. Subset indicated: tumor region T3, left-lateral pole. This sequence was found in a woman in her twenties or thirties with primary liver carcinoma and hepatitis B virus infection. CDR3 DNA: TGTGCCAACAGTCGTCGGGGAATCTATGGCTACACCTTC. It specifies CANSRRGIYGYTF.